One and the same sample provided the 8 T cell receptor beta chains below, sequenced in a study of blood T cell repertoires in COVID-19. Some clones are missing from TCRdb's copy, which holds only in-frame ones; the method was immunoSEQ multiplex PCR. The repertoire includes about 180,000 clones, roughly 80% of them detected once, and roughly 7% sits in the top ten. The material sequenced was peripheral blood. These receptors were taken from a human donor in a cohort sampled during active COVID-19.

This clone was seen repeatedly, ten times or more. V and J are TRBV29-1 and TRBJ2-7; 9 nucleotides agree with TRBD1. Unmatched junction bases numbered 8, after V lost 4 bases and J lost 4 bases. Germline V lookup: CDR1 SQVTM, CDR2 ANQGSEA. There are 14 residues in the CDR3. The CDR3 here is CSVVTGTGRYEQYF. In nucleotides, the CDR3 is TGCAGCGTTGTAACCGGGACAGGGAGATACGAGCAGTACTTC.

The V call is TRBV4-1, the J call TRBJ1-1, with no clear D. The CDR3 extends over 14 amino acids. CDR1 is MGHRA, CDR2 YSYEKL, per germline. V dropped 2 bases and J dropped 5 bases, with 12 bases sitting between them. CDR3 sequence reads: CASSQPWAVTEAFF. In nucleotides, the CDR3 is TGCGCCAGCAGCCAACCCTGGGCTGTAACTGAAGCTTTCTTT.

The V call is TRBV6-1, the J call TRBJ1-1; no clear D gene. From germline, CDR1 is MNHNS and CDR2 SASEGT. This CDR3 contains 12 residues. The germline V and J ends were trimmed by 4 bases and 8 bases, with 11 bases remaining between them. As DNA, the CDR3 is TGTGCCAGCAGTGCAGCCTCGGTAGAAGCTTTCTTT. It specifies CASSAASVEAFF.

This clone was seen only a few times. The same CDR3 arises from other DNA sequences in this sample as well. This rearrangement joins TRBV5-4 to TRBJ2-7; 10 positions match TRBD1. Germline assignment: CDR1 SGHNT and CDR2 YYREEE (reference sequence). The CDR3 runs 14 residues. Germline trimming cut 4 bases from V and 1 base from J; bases unmatched to any gene: 2. As DNA, the CDR3 is TGTGCCAGCAGCCTGGGACAGGGGTCCTACGAGCAGTACTTC. As protein: CASSLGQGSYEQYF.

This rearrangement joins TRBV5-6 to TRBJ2-7, with D perhaps matching TRBD1 (5 bases). The ends were cut back, 0 bases at V and 5 bases at J, with 6 bases in the middle. The CDR3 totals 12 residues. Germline V gives CDR1 SGHDT, CDR2 YYEEEE. The CDR3 spells CASSLGRDEQYF. DNA for the CDR3: TGTGCCAGCAGCTTGGGCAGGGACGAGCAGTACTTC.

This clone came up a few times. The J gene is TRBJ2-5, the V gene TRBV7-8; tentative D call: TRBD1 (5 bases). Germline values: CDR1 SGHVS, CDR2 FQNEAQ. This CDR3 comprises 15 residues. V shed 5 bases and J shed 1 base, with 14 bases lying between them. The CDR3 DNA reads TGTGCCAGCAGCCCTAGGGGATACGCCCAAGAGACCCAGTACTTC. Translation gives CASSPRGYAQETQYF.

The chain is built from TRBV11-2 and TRBJ1-4; D might be TRBD1 (6 bases). The CDR3 length is 14 residues. Trimming left V 5 bases short and J 8 bases short, with 15 bases between. Germline V gene lookup returns CDR1 SGHAT and CDR2 FQNNGV. The CDR3 DNA reads TGTGCCAGCAGCCCACCGGACAGATTCGAAAAACTGTTTTTT. Translated: CASSPPDRFEKLFF.

V usage is TRBV2 and J usage is TRBJ2-7; TRBD1 aligns across 7 bases. The CDR3 is 15 amino acids. Germline V gives CDR1 SNHLY, CDR2 FYNNEI. Trimming cost V 8 bases and J 4 bases; bases outside gene matches: 14. The CDR3 sequence: CASSPGTASSYEQYF. CDR3 bases: TGTGCCAGCTCCCCCGGGACAGCGTCATCTTACGAGCAGTACTTC.